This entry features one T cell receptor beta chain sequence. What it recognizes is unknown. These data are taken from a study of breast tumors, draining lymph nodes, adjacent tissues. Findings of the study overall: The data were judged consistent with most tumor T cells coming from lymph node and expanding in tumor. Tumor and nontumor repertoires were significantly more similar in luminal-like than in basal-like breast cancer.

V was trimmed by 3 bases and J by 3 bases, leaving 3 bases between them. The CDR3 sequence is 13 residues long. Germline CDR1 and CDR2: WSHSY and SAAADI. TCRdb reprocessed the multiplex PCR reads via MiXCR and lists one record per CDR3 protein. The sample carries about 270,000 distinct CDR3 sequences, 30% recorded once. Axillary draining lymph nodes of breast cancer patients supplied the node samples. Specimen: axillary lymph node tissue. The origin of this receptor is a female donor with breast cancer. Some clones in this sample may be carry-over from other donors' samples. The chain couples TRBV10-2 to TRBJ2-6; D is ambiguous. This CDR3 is CASSEGGANVLTF. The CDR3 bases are TGCGCCAGCAGTGAAGGTGGGGCCAACGTCCTGACTTTC.